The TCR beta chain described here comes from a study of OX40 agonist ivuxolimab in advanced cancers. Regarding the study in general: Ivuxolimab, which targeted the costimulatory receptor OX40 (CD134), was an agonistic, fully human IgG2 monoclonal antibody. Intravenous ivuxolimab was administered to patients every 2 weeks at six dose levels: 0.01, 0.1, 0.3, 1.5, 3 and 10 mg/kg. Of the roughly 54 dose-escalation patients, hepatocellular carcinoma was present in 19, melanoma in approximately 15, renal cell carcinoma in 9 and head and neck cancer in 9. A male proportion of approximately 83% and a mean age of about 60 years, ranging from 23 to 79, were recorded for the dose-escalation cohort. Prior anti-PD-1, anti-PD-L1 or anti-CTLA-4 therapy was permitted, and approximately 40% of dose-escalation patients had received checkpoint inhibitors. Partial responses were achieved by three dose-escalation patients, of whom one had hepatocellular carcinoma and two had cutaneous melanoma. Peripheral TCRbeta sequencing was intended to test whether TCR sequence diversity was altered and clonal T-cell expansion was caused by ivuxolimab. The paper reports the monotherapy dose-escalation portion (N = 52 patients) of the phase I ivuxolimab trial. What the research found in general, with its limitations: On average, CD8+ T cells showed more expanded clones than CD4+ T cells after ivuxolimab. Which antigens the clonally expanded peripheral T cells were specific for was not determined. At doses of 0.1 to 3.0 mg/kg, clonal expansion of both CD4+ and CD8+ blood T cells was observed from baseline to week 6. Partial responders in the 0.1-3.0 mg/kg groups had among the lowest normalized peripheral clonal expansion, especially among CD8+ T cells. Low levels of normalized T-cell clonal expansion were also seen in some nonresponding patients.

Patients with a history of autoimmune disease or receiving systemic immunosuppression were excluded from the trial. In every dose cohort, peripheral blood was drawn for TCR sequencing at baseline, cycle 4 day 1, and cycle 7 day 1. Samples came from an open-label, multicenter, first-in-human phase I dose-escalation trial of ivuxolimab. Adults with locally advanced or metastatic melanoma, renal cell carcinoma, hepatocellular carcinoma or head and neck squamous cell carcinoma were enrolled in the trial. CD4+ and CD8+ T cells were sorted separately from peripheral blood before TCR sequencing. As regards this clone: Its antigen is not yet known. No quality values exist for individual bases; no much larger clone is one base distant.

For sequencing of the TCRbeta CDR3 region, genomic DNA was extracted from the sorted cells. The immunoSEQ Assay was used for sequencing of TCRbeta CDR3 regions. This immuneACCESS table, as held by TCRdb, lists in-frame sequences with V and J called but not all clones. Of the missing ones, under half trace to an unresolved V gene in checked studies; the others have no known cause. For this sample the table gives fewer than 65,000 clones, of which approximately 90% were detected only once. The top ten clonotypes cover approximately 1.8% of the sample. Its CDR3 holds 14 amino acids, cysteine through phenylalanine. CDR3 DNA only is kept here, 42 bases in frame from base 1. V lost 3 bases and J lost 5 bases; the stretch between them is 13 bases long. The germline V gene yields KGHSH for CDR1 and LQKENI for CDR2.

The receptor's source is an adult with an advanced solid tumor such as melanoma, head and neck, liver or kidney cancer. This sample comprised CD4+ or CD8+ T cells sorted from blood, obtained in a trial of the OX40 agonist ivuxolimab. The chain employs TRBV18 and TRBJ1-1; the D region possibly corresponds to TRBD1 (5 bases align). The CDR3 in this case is CASSPRQGSTEAFF. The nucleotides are TGTGCCAGCTCACCCCGGCAGGGTTCTACTGAAGCTTTCTTT.